These 15 T cell receptor beta chains came from one sample sequenced in a study of cytomegalovirus exposure and HLA in healthy donors. Primers: 60 Vbeta forward and 13 Jbeta reverse. Libraries were prepared by immunoSEQ multiplex PCR; TCRdb keeps only in-frame clonotypes and omits some of them. The sample yields 180,000 or so clones, about 80% seen once. Source material: PBMCs. The receptors derive from a man between 18 and 35 years old in good health and CMV-seronegative.

The chain couples TRBV4-3 to TRBJ2-7, with 11 bases that match TRBD1. CDR3 size: 20 residues. The V gene's germline CDR1 is LGHNA and CDR2 YSLEER. Trimming at V came to 3 bases and at J to 3 bases, leaving 19 bases not matched to a gene. CDR3 residues: CASSHLKKSRGTGGDYEQYF. The CDR3 DNA reads as TGCGCCAGCAGCCACCTAAAAAAGAGCCGAGGGACAGGGGGGGACTACGAGCAGTACTTC.

The chain links TRBV20-1 to TRBJ2-2, with D unresolved. V lost 6 bases and J lost 6, with 8 bases in between. Germline CDR1 reads DFQATT; CDR2 reads SNEGSKA (reference sequence). The CDR3 extends over 11 amino acids. The CDR3 spells CSAPRSGELFF. The CDR3 bases are TGCAGTGCCCCTAGGTCCGGGGAGCTGTTTTTT.

The J gene is TRBJ1-2, the V gene TRBV19; unclear D gene. V lost 3 bases and J lost 6, with 17 bases in between. The CDR3 covers 15 residues. CDR1 LNHDA and CDR2 SQIVND come from the germline V gene (reference sequence). This CDR3 reads CASSMVRTFQDGYTF. CDR3 nucleotides: TGTGCCAGTAGTATGGTTCGAACCTTCCAGGATGGCTACACCTTC.

The chain employs TRBV15 and TRBJ1-4; 9 nucleotides agree with TRBD1. J lost 6 bases, V lost 1 base, and 3 bases had no gene match. This CDR3 spans 15 amino acids. Germline V CDR1 and CDR2: LNHNV, YYDKDF (reference sequence). This CDR3 is CATSRVGQGHEKLFF. In DNA form, the CDR3 reads TGTGCCACCAGCAGAGTGGGACAGGGTCATGAAAAACTGTTTTTT.

The chain couples TRBV13 to TRBJ1-2; 9 bases fit TRBD1. Germline CDR1 is PRHDT and CDR2 is FYEKMQ (reference sequence). Losses at the gene ends were 5 bases for V and 0 bases for J; bases not matched to a gene: 10. The CDR3 totals 17 residues. CDR3: CASSDKQGTGPNYGYTF. The CDR3 DNA is TGTGCCAGCAGCGATAAGCAGGGGACAGGGCCTAACTATGGCTACACCTTC.

The rearrangement uses TRBV4-3 and TRBJ2-7; 10 bases match TRBD1. V was pared by 0 bases and J by 3 bases, with 11 bases of the junction left unmatched. The CDR3 contains 18 residues. Germline V CDR1 and CDR2: LGHNA, YSLEER. CDR3 sequence: CASSQEVAGTGVRYEQYF. As DNA, the CDR3 is TGCGCCAGCAGCCAAGAGGTTGCCGGGACAGGGGTTCGCTACGAGCAGTACTTC.

The chain combines TRBV27 with TRBJ2-7, with D possibly being TRBD2 (6 bases). CDR3 length: 14 amino acids. CDR1 and CDR2 from the germline V gene are MNHEY and SMNVEV (reference sequence). The V end was cut by 0 bases, the J end by 4 bases, with 10 bases between. In DNA form, the CDR3 reads TGTGCCAGCAGTTTATCCGGGACTTTTTACGAGCAGTACTTC. Protein: CASSLSGTFYEQYF.

The table lists this clone with a few counts. The genes are TRBV6-6 and TRBJ1-1; D possibly corresponds to TRBD1 (6 bases). Trimming cost V 7 bases and J 3 bases, with 12 bases left between them. CDR1 and CDR2 from the germline V gene are MNHNY and SVGAGI (reference sequence). CDR3 length equals 13 residues. The CDR3, as DNA: TGTGCCAGCACGCGGGGGGCCCACACTGAAGCTTTCTTT. It codes for CASTRGAHTEAFF.

The genes are TRBV5-1 and TRBJ2-1, with 10 positions matching TRBD1. This CDR3 region has 16 residues. Trimming took 6 bases from V and 4 from J; bases not matched to a gene: 10. Germline V gene sequence: CDR1 SGHRS, CDR2 YFSETQ. The CDR3 region is CASTRPGTGEYNEQFF. CDR3 nucleotide sequence: TGCGCCAGCACACGTCCCGGGACAGGGGAGTACAATGAGCAGTTCTTC. The variable domain in full, completed from reference TRBV5-1 and TRBJ2-1, reads KAGVTQTPRYLIKTRGQQVTLSCSPISGHRSVSWYQQTPGQGLQFLFEYFSETQRNKGNFPGRFSGRQFSNSRSEMNVSTLELGDSALYLCASTRPGTGEYNEQFFGPGTRLTVL.

The gene calls are TRBV6-5 and TRBJ2-7; 7 nucleotides line up with TRBD2. After removal of 6 bases from V and 4 bases from J, the junction contained 6 bases not matched to a gene. Looked up from germline, CDR1 is MNHEY and CDR2 is SVGAGI. This CDR3 contains 13 residues. The CDR3 coding sequence is TGTGCCAGCAGACCCGGGACTATGTACGAGCAGTACTTC. Its protein is CASRPGTMYEQYF.

The rearrangement uses TRBV29-1 and TRBJ2-7, with D possibly matching TRBD2 (5 bases). The V gene lost 5 bases and the J gene lost 1 base, with 9 bases spanning the gap. Germline-derived CDR1 and CDR2 are SQVTM and ANQGSEA. The length of the CDR3 is 12 residues. Here the CDR3 DNA reads TGCAGCGTTATCCGGGATTCCTACGAGCAGTACTTC. As protein: CSVIRDSYEQYF.

The chain uses TRBV5-4 and TRBJ1-1; 7 bases map to TRBD1. There are 14 residues in the CDR3. Germline trimming cut 1 base from V and 5 bases from J; bases unmatched to any gene: 5. The germline gives CDR1 SGHNT, CDR2 YYREEE (reference sequence). This CDR3 reads CASSLLGGGTEAFF. The CDR3 region has the DNA TGTGCCAGCAGCTTGTTAGGGGGCGGGACTGAAGCTTTCTTT.

The CDR3 sequence is CASTQGQGMNTEAFF. The CDR3 nucleotides read TGTGCCAGCACTCAGGGACAGGGCATGAACACTGAAGCTTTCTTT. The chain uses TRBV6-6 and TRBJ1-1, with 9 bases aligning to TRBD1. Losses at the gene ends were 7 bases for V and 0 bases for J; bases not matched to a gene: 6. The CDR3 is 15 residues long. CDR1 is MNHNY, CDR2 SVGAGI, per germline (reference sequence).

In this sample, this clone turned up once. The chain carries TRBV18 and TRBJ1-4, with a tentative D call TRBD1 (6 bases). The CDR3 totals 15 residues. The V end lost 2 bases, the J end lost 5 bases, and 12 bases lay between the germline ends. The germline gives CDR1 KGHSH, CDR2 LQKENI. The CDR3 coding sequence is TGTGCCAGCTCACCAGGGTGGGGGCCGAATGAAAAACTGTTTTTT. Amino acids: CASSPGWGPNEKLFF.

The chain recombines TRBV7-2 with TRBJ1-6, with TRBD1 matching over 10 bases. Germline trimming cut 4 bases from V and 9 bases from J; bases unmatched to any gene: 3. Germline V lookup: CDR1 SGHTA, CDR2 FQGNSA. The CDR3 loop spans 14 amino acids. Written as DNA, the CDR3 is TGTGCCAGCAGCTCCCGGGACAGGGGTTCACCCCTCCACTTT. It yields the protein CASSSRDRGSPLHF.